Sequencing of this T cell receptor (beta chain) was carried out in a study of shared clonotypes between healthy human individuals. Findings and limits, study-wide: It was the non-shared clonotypes that had lower generation probabilities than clonotypes shared by all four donors. Sharing of clonotypes among donors was expected to vary with sequencing depth.

To note about this clone: Its specificity is unknown.

The junction had 5 bases not matched to a gene; V was cut back by 0 bases and J by 4 bases. CDR1 and CDR2 (germline): ENHRY, SYGVKD. The CDR3 length is 18 residues. Only in-frame clones appear in the TCRdb table, and some are missing; sequencing was by immunoSEQ multiplex PCR. In the table there are millions of clones, over 85% of which are singletons. Sequencing was done on a sample of naive CD4+ T cells sorted from blood. As to subset: CD45RA+ positively selected. The V gene is TRBV10-3, the J gene TRBJ2-3; 15 bases are shared with TRBD2. This TCR came from a young man in good health. The CDR3 reads CAISESAGLAGGSDTQYF. CDR3 DNA: TGTGCCATCAGTGAGTCTGCGGGACTAGCGGGAGGATCAGATACGCAGTATTTT.